This TCR beta chain is from a study of technical replicates of blood from four donors. Clones were read by immunoSEQ multiplex PCR, and TCRdb kept only the in-frame ones, dropping some. The sample consists of about 83,000 clones, 90% to 95% of them appearing once. Germline lookup yields CDR1 SNHLY and CDR2 FYNNEI. V was trimmed by 3 bases and J by 1 base, leaving 9 bases between them. The CDR3 loop spans 15 amino acids. This chain connects TRBV2 to TRBJ2-2; D not certain. The TCR sequence derives from a human donor in good health. The sample taken for sequencing was T cells isolated from PBMCs. CDR3 in amino acids: CASSEARRNTGELFF. CDR3 sequence (DNA): TGTGCCAGCAGTGAGGCGAGGCGGAACACCGGGGAGCTGTTTTTT.